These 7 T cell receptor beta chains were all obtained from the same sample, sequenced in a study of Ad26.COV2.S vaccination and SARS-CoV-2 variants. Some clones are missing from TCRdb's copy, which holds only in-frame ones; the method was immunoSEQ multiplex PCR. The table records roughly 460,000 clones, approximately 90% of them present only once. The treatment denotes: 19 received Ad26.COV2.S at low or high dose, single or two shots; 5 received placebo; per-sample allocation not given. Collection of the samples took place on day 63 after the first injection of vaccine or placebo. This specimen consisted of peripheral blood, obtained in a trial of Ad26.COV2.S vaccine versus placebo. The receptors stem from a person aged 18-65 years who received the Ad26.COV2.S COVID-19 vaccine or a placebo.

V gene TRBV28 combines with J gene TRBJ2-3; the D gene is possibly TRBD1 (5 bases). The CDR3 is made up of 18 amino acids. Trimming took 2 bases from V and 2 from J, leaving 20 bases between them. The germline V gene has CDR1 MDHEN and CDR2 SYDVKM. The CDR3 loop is CASSLLRTPLGYTDTQYF. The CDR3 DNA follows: TGTGCCAGCAGTTTACTCCGGACACCCTTGGGGTACACAGATACGCAGTATTTT.

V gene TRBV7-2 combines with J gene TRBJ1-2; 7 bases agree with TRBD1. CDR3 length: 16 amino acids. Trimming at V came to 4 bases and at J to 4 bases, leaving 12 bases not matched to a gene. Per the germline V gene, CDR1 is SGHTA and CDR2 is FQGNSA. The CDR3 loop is CASSSTGYRGAYGYTF. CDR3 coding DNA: TGTGCCAGCAGCTCGACAGGGTACAGGGGAGCCTATGGCTACACCTTC.

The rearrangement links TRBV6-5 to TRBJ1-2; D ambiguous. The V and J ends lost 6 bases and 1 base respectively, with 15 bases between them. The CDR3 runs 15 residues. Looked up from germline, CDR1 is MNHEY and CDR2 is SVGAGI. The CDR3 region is CASRRGSPSNYGYTF. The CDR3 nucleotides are TGTGCCAGCAGGCGTGGATCGCCCAGTAACTATGGCTACACCTTC.

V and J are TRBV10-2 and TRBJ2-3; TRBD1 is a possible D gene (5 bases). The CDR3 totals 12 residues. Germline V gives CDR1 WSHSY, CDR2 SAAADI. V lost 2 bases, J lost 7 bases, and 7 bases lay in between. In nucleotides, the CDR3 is TGCGCCAGCAGTGAGGGACAAAATACGCAGTATTTT. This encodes CASSEGQNTQYF.

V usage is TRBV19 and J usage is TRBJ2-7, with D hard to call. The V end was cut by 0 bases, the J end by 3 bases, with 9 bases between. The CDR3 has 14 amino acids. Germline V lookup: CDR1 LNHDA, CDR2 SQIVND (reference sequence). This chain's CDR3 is CASSIDGFGYEQYF. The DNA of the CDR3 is TGTGCCAGTAGTATAGATGGGTTTGGCTACGAGCAGTACTTC.

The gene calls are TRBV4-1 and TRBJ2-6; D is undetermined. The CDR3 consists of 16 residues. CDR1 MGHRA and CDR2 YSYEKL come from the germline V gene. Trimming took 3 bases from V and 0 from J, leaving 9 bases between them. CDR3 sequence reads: CASSQTVSSGANVLTF. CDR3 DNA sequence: TGCGCCAGCAGCCAGACCGTCAGCTCTGGGGCCAACGTCCTGACTTTC.

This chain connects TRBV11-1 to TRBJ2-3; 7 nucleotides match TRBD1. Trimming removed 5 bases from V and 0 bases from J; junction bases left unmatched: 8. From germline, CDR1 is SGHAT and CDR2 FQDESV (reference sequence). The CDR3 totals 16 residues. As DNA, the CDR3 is TGTGCCAGCAGCCCCGGGGTGGACAGGAGCACAGATACGCAGTATTTT. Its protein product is CASSPGVDRSTDTQYF. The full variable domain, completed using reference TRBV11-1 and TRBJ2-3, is EAEVAQSPRYKITEKSQAVAFWCDPISGHATLYWYRQILGQGPELLVQFQDESVVDDSQLPKDRFSAERLKGVDSTLKIQPAELGDSAMYLCASSPGVDRSTDTQYFGPGTRLTVL.